This TCR beta chain came from a study of T cell changes during pregnancy in multiple sclerosis. Profiling relied on immunoSEQ multiplex PCR, and the TCRdb table lists in-frame clones only, not all of them. The sample has over 90,000 clones; about 91% are singletons. The CDR3 has 14 amino acids. Trimming took off 6 bases at V and 3 bases at J, with 14 bases between the two ends. Germline V CDR1 and CDR2: SEHNR, FQNEAQ (reference sequence). V is TRBV7-9 and J is TRBJ1-1; D not certain. The sequenced sample was peripheral blood, obtained after pregnancy. This receptor was obtained from a female donor with multiple sclerosis, enrolled in a pregnancy study. CDR3 sequence (DNA): TGTGCCAGCAGTCCCCGGGGAACGGACACTGAAGCTTTCTTT. It encodes CASSPRGTDTEAFF.